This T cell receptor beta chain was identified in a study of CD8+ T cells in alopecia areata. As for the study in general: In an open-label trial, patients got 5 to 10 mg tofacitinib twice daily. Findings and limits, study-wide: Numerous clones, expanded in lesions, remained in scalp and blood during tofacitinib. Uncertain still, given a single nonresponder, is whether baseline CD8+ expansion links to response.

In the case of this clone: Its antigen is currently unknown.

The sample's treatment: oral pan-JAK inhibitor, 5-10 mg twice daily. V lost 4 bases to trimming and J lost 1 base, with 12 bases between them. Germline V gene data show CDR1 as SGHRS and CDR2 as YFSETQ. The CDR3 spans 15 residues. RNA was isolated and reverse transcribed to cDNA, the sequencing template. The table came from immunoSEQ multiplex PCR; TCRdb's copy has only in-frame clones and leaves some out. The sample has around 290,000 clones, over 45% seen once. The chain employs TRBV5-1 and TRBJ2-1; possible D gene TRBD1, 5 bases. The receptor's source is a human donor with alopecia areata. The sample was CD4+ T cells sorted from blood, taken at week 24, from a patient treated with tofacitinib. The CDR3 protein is CASSADRQSYNEQFF. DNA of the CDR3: TGCGCCAGCAGCGCGGACCGACAGTCCTACAATGAGCAGTTCTTC.